The rows below give T cell receptor beta chains drawn from one sample of a study of cytotoxic CD8 clonotypes in ibrutinib-treated CLL. Produced via immunoSEQ multiplex PCR; TCRdb's table is partial and in-frame only. The sample lists around 300,000 clones; 70% to 80% were seen once. The sample was PBMCs, taken before ibrutinib treatment. Source of these receptors: a human donor with chronic lymphocytic leukemia. The CDR3 runs from the conserved cysteine through the conserved F or W. D genes are given only for firm matches. Only some rows state a clone size, as once, few, many or a class for expanded clones.

TRBV5-1	-	TRBJ1-1	-	CASSVFRGNTEAFF	TGCGCCAGCAGCGTTTTCAGGGGGAACACTGAAGCTTTCTTT
TRBV6-1	-	TRBJ1-3	-	CASSRSGTSGNTIYF	TGTGCCAGCAGTAGATCTGGGACATCGGGAAACACCATATATTTT
TRBV29-1	TRBD1	TRBJ2-1	-	CSVTDLYDTPGGYNEQFF	TGCAGCGTTACCGATCTGTATGACACCCCAGGGGGCTACAATGAGCAGTTCTTC
TRBV28	-	TRBJ1-2	-	CASSLRTGGYTF	TGTGCCAGCAGTTTACGAACAGGAGGATACACCTTC
TRBV4-3	-	TRBJ2-7	-	CASSQDRQLAYEQYF	TGCGCCAGCAGCCAAGACCGACAGCTTGCCTACGAGCAGTACTTC
TRBV6-5	TRBD2	TRBJ2-5	-	CASSYSSSGQTQYF	TGTGCCAGCAGTTACTCGTCTAGCGGACAGACCCAGTACTTC
TRBV5-1	-	TRBJ1-4	-	CASSLGQGGEKLFF	TGCGCCAGCAGCTTGGGGCAGGGCGGTGAAAAACTGTTTTTT
TRBV6-6	TRBD1	TRBJ1-4	-	CASSSRGGLVGKLFF	TGTGCCAGCAGTTCCAGGGGGGGGCTGGTAGGAAAACTGTTTTTT
TRBV29-1	-	TRBJ2-1	-	CSGGVNEQFF	TGCAGCGGGGGGGTAAATGAGCAGTTCTTC
TRBV6-1	TRBD1	TRBJ2-5	-	CASSVDRGETQYF	TGTGCCAGCAGTGTAGACAGGGGGGAGACCCAGTACTTC
TRBV4-3	-	TRBJ2-7	-	CASSQVGLGVPSYEQYF	TGCGCCAGCAGCCAAGTGGGTTTGGGGGTACCCTCCTACGAGCAGTACTTC
TRBV28	-	TRBJ2-7	few	CASGSHGYYEQYF	TGTGCCAGCGGGTCGCATGGTTACTACGAGCAGTACTTC
TRBV28	-	TRBJ2-2	few	CASNTQLSAGELFF	TGTGCCAGCAATACCCAGCTGTCTGCCGGGGAGCTGTTTTTT
TRBV2	TRBD2	TRBJ2-3	-	CASSEFASGADTQYF	TGTGCCAGCAGTGAGTTCGCTAGCGGGGCAGATACGCAGTATTTT
TRBV5-1	TRBD1	TRBJ1-4	-	CASSWATGGSVNEKLFF	TGCGCCAGCAGCTGGGCTACAGGGGGCTCAGTTAATGAAAAACTGTTTTTT
TRBV29-1	TRBD1	TRBJ1-1	-	CSATTGGYTEAFF	TGCAGCGCCACAACAGGGGGATACACTGAAGCTTTCTTT
TRBV6-1	-	TRBJ1-1	once	CATPRVRQFEAFF	TGTGCCACCCCTCGAGTGAGACAATTTGAAGCTTTCTTT
TRBV28	-	TRBJ1-1	-	CASHGNTEAFF	TGTGCCAGCCACGGTAACACTGAAGCTTTCTTT
TRBV20-1	TRBD1	TRBJ1-2	-	CSASRGQMF	TGCAGTGCTAGCCGGGGACAGATGTTC
TRBV6-4	TRBD1	TRBJ2-2	-	CASSPDRAGTGELFF	TGTGCCAGCAGCCCGGACAGGGCGGGCACCGGGGAGCTGTTTTTT
TRBV7-2	-	TRBJ1-5	few	CASSPNSNQPQHF	TGTGCCAGCAGCCCCAATAGCAATCAGCCCCAGCATTTT
TRBV27	-	TRBJ1-2	-	CASSTHPTGKGYTF	TGTGCCAGCAGTACGCACCCGACAGGAAAGGGCTACACCTTC
TRBV4-1	-	TRBJ1-1	-	CASSQTDTLIGTEAFF	TGCGCCAGCAGCCAAACAGACACTCTCATCGGCACTGAAGCTTTCTTT
TRBV28	-	TRBJ2-7	few	CAILPQGRPAEQYF	TGTGCCATCCTCCCCCAGGGGCGACCTGCCGAGCAGTACTTC
TRBV29-1	TRBD2	TRBJ2-3	-	CSAPLAGADTQYF	TGCAGCGCCCCACTAGCGGGAGCAGATACGCAGTATTTT
TRBV4-3	-	TRBJ2-5	-	CASSQVTGYQETQYF	TGCGCCAGCAGCCAAGTTACGGGGTACCAAGAGACCCAGTACTTC
TRBV7-9	-	TRBJ2-5	-	CASPIEGGETQYF	TGTGCCAGCCCGATTGAGGGCGGGGAGACCCAGTACTTC
TRBV7-2	-	TRBJ2-7	-	CASSLVLSGKDEQYF	TGTGCCAGCAGCTTAGTATTGTCAGGGAAGGACGAGCAGTACTTC
TRBV29-1	-	TRBJ2-7	-	CSVEEGRHDYYEQYF	TGCAGCGTTGAAGAGGGACGGCATGACTACTACGAGCAGTACTTC
TRBV2	TRBD1	TRBJ2-7	-	CASTPLKQGAYEQYF	TGTGCCAGCACACCTCTAAAACAGGGGGCCTACGAGCAGTACTTC
TRBV7-7	-	TRBJ2-1	-	CASSKILPGRSSSYNEQFF	TGTGCTAGCAGCAAGATACTTCCGGGGCGGAGTAGCTCCTACAATGAGCAGTTCTTC
TRBV5-8	-	TRBJ2-2	few	CASSADRPPNTGELFF	TGTGCCAGCAGCGCCGACAGGCCACCGAACACCGGGGAGCTGTTTTTT
TRBV11-2	-	TRBJ2-1	-	CASSGNRGSYNEQFF	TGTGCCAGCAGCGGGAATAGGGGGTCCTACAATGAGCAGTTCTTC
TRBV6-4	TRBD2	TRBJ2-1	once	CASSGASGSYNEQFF	TGTGCCAGCAGTGGGGCTAGCGGGTCCTACAATGAGCAGTTCTTC
TRBV9	TRBD2	TRBJ2-1	-	CASSASRLGSGSYNEQFF	TGTGCCAGCAGCGCCTCCCGGCTGGGTAGCGGGTCCTACAATGAGCAGTTCTTC
TRBV2	-	TRBJ2-1	few	CASFRNEQFF	TGTGCCAGCTTCCGCAATGAGCAGTTCTTC
TRBV30	TRBD1	TRBJ1-1	-	CAWSVTRGGKLNTEAFF	TGTGCCTGGAGTGTAACCAGGGGGGGCAAACTGAACACTGAAGCTTTCTTT
TRBV7-9	-	TRBJ2-7	-	CASSLAGRTYEQYF	TGTGCCAGCAGCTTAGCCGGACGCACCTACGAGCAGTACTTC
TRBV29-1	-	TRBJ2-7	-	CSVEKGVGSYEQYF	TGCAGCGTTGAAAAGGGTGTCGGCTCCTACGAGCAGTACTTC
TRBV10-2	-	TRBJ2-7	few	CASREFGPASYEQYF	TGCGCCAGCAGGGAGTTCGGGCCGGCCTCCTACGAGCAGTACTTC
TRBV7-9	TRBD2	TRBJ2-1	-	CASSPLSGALWVEQFF	TGTGCCAGCAGCCCCCTTAGCGGGGCTTTGTGGGTTGAGCAGTTCTTC
TRBV28	-	TRBJ1-3	few	CASSLLQGEGNTIYF	TGTGCCAGCAGTTTATTACAGGGCGAAGGAAACACCATATATTTT
TRBV7-2	-	TRBJ2-7	-	CASNEGETYEQYF	TGTGCCAGCAACGAGGGGGAAACCTACGAGCAGTACTTC
TRBV7-2	-	TRBJ2-7	once	CASSYHLLGPYEQYF	TGTGCCAGCAGCTACCACCTCCTGGGGCCCTACGAGCAGTACTTC
TRBV7-9	TRBD1	TRBJ2-7	-	CASSPRTGWGEQYF	TGTGCCAGCAGCCCCAGGACAGGGTGGGGCGAGCAGTACTTC
TRBV14	TRBD1	TRBJ2-2	-	CASSDRDRYTGELFF	TGTGCCAGCAGCGACCGGGACAGATACACCGGGGAGCTGTTTTTT
TRBV30	-	TRBJ1-2	-	CAWSAGPGYTF	TGTGCCTGGAGTGCGGGACCTGGCTACACCTTC
TRBV19	TRBD1	TRBJ1-2	few	CASSATGGDYGYTF	TGTGCCAGTAGTGCAACAGGGGGTGACTATGGCTACACCTTC
TRBV4-2	TRBD2	TRBJ2-1	-	CASSQDWASGPYNEQFF	TGTGCCAGCAGCCAAGATTGGGCTAGCGGGCCCTACAATGAGCAGTTCTTC
TRBV7-9	-	TRBJ1-5	few	CASSGGVTQPQHF	TGTGCCAGCAGCGGCGGGGTGACTCAGCCCCAGCATTTT
TRBV6-5	TRBD1	TRBJ1-2	-	CASSFSRGRLGGYTF	TGTGCCAGCAGTTTTAGCAGGGGGCGCCTGGGCGGCTACACCTTC